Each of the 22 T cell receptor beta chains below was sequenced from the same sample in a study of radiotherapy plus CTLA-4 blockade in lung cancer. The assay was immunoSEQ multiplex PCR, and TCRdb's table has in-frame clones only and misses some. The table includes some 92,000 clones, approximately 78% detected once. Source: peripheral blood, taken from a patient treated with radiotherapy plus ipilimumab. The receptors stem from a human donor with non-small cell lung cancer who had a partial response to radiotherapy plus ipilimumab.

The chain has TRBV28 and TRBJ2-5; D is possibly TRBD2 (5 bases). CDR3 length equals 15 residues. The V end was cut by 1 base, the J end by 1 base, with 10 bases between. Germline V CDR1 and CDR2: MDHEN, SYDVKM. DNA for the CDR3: TGTGCCAGCAGTTTATTTTCGACTATCCAAGAGACCCAGTACTTC. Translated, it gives CASSLFSTIQETQYF.

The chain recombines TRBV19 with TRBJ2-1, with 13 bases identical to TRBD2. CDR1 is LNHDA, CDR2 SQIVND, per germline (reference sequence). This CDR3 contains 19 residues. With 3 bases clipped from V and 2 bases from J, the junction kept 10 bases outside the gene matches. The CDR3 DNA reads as TGTGCCAGTAGTATCGGGGAGTACGGACTAGCGGGAGCCTACAATGAGCAGTTCTTC. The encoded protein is CASSIGEYGLAGAYNEQFF.

Here the CDR3 reads CASSVQGGGNTEAFF. DNA for the CDR3: TGTGCCAGCAGCGTGCAGGGAGGGGGGAACACTGAAGCTTTCTTT. The chain is built from TRBV7-3 and TRBJ1-1; tentatively, D is TRBD1 (6 bases). The CDR3 extends over 15 amino acids. Trimming left V 5 bases short and J 1 base short, with 14 bases between. Germline lookup yields CDR1 SGHTA and CDR2 FQGTGA. Full variable domain (remainder filled in from reference TRBV7-3 and TRBJ1-1): GAGVSQTPSNKVTEKGKYVELRCDPISGHTALYWYRQSLGQGPEFLIYFQGTGAADDSGLPNDRFFAVRPEGSVSTLKIQRTERGDSAVYLCASSVQGGGNTEAFFGQGTRLTVV.

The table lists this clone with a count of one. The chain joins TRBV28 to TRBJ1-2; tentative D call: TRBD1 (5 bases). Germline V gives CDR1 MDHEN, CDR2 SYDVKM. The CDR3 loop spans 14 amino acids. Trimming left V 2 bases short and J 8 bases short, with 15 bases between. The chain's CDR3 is CASSLTPRVGGYTF. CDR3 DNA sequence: TGTGCCAGCAGTTTAACTCCCAGGGTGGGAGGCTACACCTTC.

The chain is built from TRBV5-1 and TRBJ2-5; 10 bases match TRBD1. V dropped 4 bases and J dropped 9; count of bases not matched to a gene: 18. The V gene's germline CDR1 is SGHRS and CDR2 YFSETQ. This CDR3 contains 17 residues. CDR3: CASSPAGTGVLAAAQYF. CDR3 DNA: TGCGCCAGCAGCCCTGCCGGGACAGGGGTGCTCGCTGCGGCCCAGTACTTC. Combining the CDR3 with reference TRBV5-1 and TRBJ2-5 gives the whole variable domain KAGVTQTPRYLIKTRGQQVTLSCSPISGHRSVSWYQQTPGQGLQFLFEYFSETQRNKGNFPGRFSGRQFSNSRSEMNVSTLELGDSALYLCASSPAGTGVLAAAQYFGPGTRLLVL.

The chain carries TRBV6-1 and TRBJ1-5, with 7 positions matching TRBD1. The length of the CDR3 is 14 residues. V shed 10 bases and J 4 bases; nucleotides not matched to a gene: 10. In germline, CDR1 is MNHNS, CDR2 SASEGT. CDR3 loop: CATRGAIGNQPQHF. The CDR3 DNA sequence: TGTGCCACCAGGGGGGCAATAGGGAATCAGCCCCAGCATTTT.

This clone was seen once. The CDR3 sequence is CASSVTSLDEQFF. The CDR3 region has the DNA TGTGCCAGCAGCGTCACTTCCCTCGATGAGCAGTTCTTC. The gene calls are TRBV9 and TRBJ2-1; no clear D. Trimming removed 2 bases from V and 8 bases from J, with 11 bases in between. There are 13 residues in the CDR3. CDR1 is SGDLS, CDR2 YYNGEE, per germline.

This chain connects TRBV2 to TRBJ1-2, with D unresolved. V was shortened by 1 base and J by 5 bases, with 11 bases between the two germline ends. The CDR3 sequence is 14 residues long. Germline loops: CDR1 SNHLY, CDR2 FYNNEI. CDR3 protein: CASSEGREWYGYTF. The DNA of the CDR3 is TGTGCCAGCAGTGAAGGGAGGGAATGGTATGGCTACACCTTC.

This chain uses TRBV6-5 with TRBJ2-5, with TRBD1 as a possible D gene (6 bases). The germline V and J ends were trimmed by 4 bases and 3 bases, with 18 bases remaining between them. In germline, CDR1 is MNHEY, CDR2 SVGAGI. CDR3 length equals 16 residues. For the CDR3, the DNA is TGTGCCAGCAGTTCCGTCTGGGGACACCGAAAAGAGACCCAGTACTTC. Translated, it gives CASSSVWGHRKETQYF.

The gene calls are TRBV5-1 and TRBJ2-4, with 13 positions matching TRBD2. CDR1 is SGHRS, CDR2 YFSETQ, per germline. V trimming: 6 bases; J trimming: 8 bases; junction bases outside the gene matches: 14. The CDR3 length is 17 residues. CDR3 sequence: CASTWTSGSRGPDIQYF. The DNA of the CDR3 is TGCGCCAGCACCTGGACTAGCGGGAGCAGGGGTCCGGACATTCAGTACTTC. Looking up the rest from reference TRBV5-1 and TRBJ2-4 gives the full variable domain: KAGVTQTPRYLIKTRGQQVTLSCSPISGHRSVSWYQQTPGQGLQFLFEYFSETQRNKGNFPGRFSGRQFSNSRSEMNVSTLELGDSALYLCASTWTSGSRGPDIQYFGAGTRLSVL.

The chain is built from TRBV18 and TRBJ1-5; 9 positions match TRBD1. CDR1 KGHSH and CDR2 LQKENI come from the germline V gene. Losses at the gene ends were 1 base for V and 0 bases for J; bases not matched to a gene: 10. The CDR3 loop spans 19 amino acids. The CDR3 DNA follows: TGTGCCAGCTCACCACAACAGGACAGGGGAACCTCTAGCAATCAGCCCCAGCATTTT. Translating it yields CASSPQQDRGTSSNQPQHF. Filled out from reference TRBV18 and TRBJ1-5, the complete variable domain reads NAGVMQNPRHLVRRRGQEARLRCSPMKGHSHVYWYRQLPEEGLKFMVYLQKENIIDESGMPKERFSAEFPKEGPSILRIQQVVRGDSAAYFCASSPQQDRGTSSNQPQHFGDGTRLSIL.

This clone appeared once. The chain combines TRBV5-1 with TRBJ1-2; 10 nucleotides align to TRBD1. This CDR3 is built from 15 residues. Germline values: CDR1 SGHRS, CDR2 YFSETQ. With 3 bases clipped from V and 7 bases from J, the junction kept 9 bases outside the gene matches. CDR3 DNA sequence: TGCGCCAGCAGCTCCGGGACAGGGGCAGGAAGTGGCTACACCTTC. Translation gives CASSSGTGAGSGYTF.

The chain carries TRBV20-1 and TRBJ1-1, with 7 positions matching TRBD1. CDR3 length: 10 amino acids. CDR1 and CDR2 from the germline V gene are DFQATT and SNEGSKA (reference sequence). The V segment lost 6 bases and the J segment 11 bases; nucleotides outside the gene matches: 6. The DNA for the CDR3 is TGCAGTGCCCAGGGGGGAGACGCTTTCTTT. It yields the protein CSAQGGDAFF.

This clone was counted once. CDR3 in DNA: TGTGCCAGCTCACCTAATGGAGGGGCTAATCAGCCCCAGCATTTT. Translation: CASSPNGGANQPQHF. V usage is TRBV18 and J usage is TRBJ1-5; D might be TRBD1 (5 bases). Germline V gene sequence: CDR1 KGHSH, CDR2 LQKENI. The CDR3 has 15 amino acids. The V end lost 3 bases, the J end lost 4 bases, and 13 bases lay between the germline ends. The full variable domain, its missing parts supplied by reference TRBV18 and TRBJ1-5, is NAGVMQNPRHLVRRRGQEARLRCSPMKGHSHVYWYRQLPEEGLKFMVYLQKENIIDESGMPKERFSAEFPKEGPSILRIQQVVRGDSAAYFCASSPNGGANQPQHFGDGTRLSIL.

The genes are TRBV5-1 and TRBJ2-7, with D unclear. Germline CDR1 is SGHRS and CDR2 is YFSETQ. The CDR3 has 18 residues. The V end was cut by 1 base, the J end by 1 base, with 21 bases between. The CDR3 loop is CASSLFPGSKDFSYEQYF. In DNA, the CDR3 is TGCGCCAGCAGCTTGTTTCCCGGGTCGAAAGATTTTTCCTACGAGCAGTACTTC.

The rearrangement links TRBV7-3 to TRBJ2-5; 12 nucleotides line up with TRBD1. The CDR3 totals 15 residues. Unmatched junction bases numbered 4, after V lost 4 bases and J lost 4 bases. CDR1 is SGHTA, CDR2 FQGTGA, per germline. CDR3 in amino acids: CASSSGTGGAETQYF. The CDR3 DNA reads TGTGCCAGCAGCTCCGGGACAGGGGGCGCAGAGACCCAGTACTTC.

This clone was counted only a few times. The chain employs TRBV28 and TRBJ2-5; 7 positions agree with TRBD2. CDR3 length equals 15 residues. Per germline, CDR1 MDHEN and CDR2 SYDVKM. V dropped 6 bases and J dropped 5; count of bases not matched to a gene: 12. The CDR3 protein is CASSPGGRASETQYF. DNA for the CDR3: TGTGCCAGCAGCCCCGGGGGGAGGGCCTCGGAGACCCAGTACTTC.

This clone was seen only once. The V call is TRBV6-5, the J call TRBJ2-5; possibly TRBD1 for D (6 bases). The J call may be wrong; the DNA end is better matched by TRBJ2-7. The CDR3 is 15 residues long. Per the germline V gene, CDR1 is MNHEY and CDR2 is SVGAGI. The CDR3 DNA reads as TGTGCCAGCAGTCCCCCAGGGGCCACTACCTACGAGCAGTACTTC. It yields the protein CASSPPGATTYEQYF.

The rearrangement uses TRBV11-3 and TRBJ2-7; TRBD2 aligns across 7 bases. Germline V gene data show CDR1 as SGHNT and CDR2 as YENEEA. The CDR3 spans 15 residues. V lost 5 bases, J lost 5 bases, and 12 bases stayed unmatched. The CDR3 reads CASSRSREGRDEQYF. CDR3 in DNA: TGTGCCAGCAGCCGATCGCGAGAGGGGAGGGACGAGCAGTACTTC.

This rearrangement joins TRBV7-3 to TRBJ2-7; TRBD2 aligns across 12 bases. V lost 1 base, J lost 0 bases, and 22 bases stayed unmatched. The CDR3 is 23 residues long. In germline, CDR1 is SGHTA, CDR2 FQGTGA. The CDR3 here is CASSLSSSGPGLAGLGFSYEQYF. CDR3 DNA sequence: TGTGCCAGCAGCTTAAGTTCGTCAGGACCGGGACTAGCGGGTTTGGGGTTCTCCTACGAGCAGTACTTC.

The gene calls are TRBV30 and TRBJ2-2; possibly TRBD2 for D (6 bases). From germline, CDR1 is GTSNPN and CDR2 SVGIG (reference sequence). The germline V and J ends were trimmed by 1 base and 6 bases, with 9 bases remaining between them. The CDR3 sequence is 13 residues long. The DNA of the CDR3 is TGTGCCTGGAGTGCCAAGCGGGCCGGGGAGCTGTTTTTT. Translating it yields CAWSAKRAGELFF.

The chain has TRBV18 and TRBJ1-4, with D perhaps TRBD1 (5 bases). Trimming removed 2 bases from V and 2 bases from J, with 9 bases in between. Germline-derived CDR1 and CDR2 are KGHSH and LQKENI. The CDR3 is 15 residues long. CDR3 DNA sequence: TGTGCCAGCTCACCATCCGCAGGGACTAATGAAAAACTGTTTTTT. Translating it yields CASSPSAGTNEKLFF.